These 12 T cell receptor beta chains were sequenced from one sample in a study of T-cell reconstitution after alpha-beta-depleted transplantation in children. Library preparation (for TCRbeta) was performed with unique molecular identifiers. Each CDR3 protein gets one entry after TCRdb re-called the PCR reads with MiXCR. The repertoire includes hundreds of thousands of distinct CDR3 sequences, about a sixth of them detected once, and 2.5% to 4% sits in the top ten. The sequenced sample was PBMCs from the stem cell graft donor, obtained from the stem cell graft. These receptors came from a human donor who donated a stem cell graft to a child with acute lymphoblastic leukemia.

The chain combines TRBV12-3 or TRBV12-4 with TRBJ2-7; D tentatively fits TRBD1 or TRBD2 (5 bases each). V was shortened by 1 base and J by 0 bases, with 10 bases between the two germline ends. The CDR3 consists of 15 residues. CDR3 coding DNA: TGTGCCAGCAGTTTAGACGGGGACCCCTCCTACGAGCAGTACTTC. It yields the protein CASSLDGDPSYEQYF.

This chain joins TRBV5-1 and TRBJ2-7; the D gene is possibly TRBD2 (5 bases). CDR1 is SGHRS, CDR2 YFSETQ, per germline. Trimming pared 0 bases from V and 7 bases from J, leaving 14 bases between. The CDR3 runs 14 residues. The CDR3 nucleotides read TGCGCCAGCAGCTTGGGCGGGCGCTTAGTAGAGCAGTACTTC. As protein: CASSLGGRLVEQYF. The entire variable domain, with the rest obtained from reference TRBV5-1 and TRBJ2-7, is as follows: KAGVTQTPRYLIKTRGQQVTLSCSPISGHRSVSWYQQTPGQGLQFLFEYFSETQRNKGNFPGRFSGRQFSNSRSEMNVSTLELGDSALYLCASSLGGRLVEQYFGPGTRLTVT.

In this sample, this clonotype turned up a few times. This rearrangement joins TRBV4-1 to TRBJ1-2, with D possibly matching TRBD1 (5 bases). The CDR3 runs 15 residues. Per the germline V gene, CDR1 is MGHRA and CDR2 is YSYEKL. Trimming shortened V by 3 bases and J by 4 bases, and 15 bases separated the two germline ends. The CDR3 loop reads CASSQNPGTAYGYTF. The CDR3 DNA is TGCGCCAGCAGCCAGAATCCCGGGACGGCCTATGGCTACACCTTC.

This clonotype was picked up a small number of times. The CDR3 is CASSLVQTNTGELFF. The CDR3 nucleotides read TGCGCCAGCAGCTTGGTACAGACGAACACCGGGGAGCTGTTTTTT. The chain combines TRBV5-1 with TRBJ2-2; D remains unclear. Germline CDR1 and CDR2: SGHRS and YFSETQ. This CDR3 spans 15 amino acids. Between the trimmed V and J ends, which lost 0 bases and 0 bases, there was a span of 6 bases. Drawing the rest from reference TRBV5-1 and TRBJ2-2, the complete variable domain is KAGVTQTPRYLIKTRGQQVTLSCSPISGHRSVSWYQQTPGQGLQFLFEYFSETQRNKGNFPGRFSGRQFSNSRSEMNVSTLELGDSALYLCASSLVQTNTGELFFGEGSRLTVL.

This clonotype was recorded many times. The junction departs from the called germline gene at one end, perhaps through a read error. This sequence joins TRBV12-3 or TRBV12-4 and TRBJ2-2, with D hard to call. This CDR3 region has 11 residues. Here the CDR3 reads CASSTTGELFF. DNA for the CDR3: TGCGCCAGCTCAACGACCGGGGAGCTGTTTTTT.

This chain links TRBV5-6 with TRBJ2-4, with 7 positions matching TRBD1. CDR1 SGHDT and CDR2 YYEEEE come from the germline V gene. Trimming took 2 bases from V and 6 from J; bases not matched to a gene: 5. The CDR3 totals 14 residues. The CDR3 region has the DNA TGTGCCAGCAGCTTCACAGGGGTGGGAAACATTCAGTACTTC. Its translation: CASSFTGVGNIQYF.

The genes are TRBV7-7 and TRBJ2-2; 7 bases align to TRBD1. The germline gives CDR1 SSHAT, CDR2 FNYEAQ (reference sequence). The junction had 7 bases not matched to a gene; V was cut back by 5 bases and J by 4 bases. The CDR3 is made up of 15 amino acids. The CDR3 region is CASSRTTGPTGELFF. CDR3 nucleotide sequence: TGTGCCAGCAGCCGCACGACAGGGCCCACCGGGGAGCTGTTTTTT. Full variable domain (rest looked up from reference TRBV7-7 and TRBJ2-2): GAGVSQSPRYKVTKRGQDVTLRCDPISSHATLYWYQQALGQGPEFLTYFNYEAQPDKSGLPSDRFSAERPEGSISTLTIQRTEQRDSAMYRCASSRTTGPTGELFFGEGSRLTVL.

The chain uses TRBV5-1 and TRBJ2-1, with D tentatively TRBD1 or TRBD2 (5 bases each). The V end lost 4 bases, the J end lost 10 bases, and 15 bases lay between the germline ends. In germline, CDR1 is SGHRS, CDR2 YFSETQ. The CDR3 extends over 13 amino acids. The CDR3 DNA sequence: TGCGCCAGCAGCGGGGCGGGCCGAGGGGAGCAGTTCTTC. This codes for CASSGAGRGEQFF. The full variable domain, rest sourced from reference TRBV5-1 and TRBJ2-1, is KAGVTQTPRYLIKTRGQQVTLSCSPISGHRSVSWYQQTPGQGLQFLFEYFSETQRNKGNFPGRFSGRQFSNSRSEMNVSTLELGDSALYLCASSGAGRGEQFFGPGTRLTVL.

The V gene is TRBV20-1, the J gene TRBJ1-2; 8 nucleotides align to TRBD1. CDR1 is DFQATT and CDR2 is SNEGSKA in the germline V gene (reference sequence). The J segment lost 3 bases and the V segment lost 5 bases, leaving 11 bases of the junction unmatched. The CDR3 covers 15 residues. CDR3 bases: TGCAGTGCTGCCCTAAGCTTGACAGGGGACTATGGCTACACCTTC. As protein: CSAALSLTGDYGYTF.

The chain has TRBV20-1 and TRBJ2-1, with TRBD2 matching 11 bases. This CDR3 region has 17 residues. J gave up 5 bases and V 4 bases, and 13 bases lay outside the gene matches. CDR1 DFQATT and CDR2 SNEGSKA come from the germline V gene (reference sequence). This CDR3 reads CSANKLAGVIWDNEQFF. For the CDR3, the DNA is TGCAGTGCTAATAAACTAGCGGGAGTCATTTGGGACAATGAGCAGTTCTTC.

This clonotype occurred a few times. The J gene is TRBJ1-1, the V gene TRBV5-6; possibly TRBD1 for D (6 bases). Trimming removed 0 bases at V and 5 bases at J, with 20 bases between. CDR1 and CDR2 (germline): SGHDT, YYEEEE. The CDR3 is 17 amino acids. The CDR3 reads CASSLVGGEVEGTEAFF. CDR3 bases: TGTGCCAGCAGCTTGGTGGGGGGCGAAGTGGAGGGAACTGAAGCTTTCTTT. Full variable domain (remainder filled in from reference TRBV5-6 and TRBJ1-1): DAGVTQSPTHLIKTRGQQVTLRCSPKSGHDTVSWYQQALGQGPQFIFQYYEEEERQRGNFPDRFSGHQFPNYSSELNVNALLLGDSALYLCASSLVGGEVEGTEAFFGQGTRLTVV.

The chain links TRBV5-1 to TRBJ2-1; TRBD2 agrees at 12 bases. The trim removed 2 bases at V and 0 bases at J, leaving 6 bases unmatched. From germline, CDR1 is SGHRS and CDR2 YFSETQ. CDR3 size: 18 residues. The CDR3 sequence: CASSFRLAGASSYNEQFF. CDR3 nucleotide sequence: TGCGCCAGCAGCTTTCGACTAGCGGGAGCCAGCTCCTACAATGAGCAGTTCTTC.